This T cell receptor beta chain was identified in a study of cytomegalovirus exposure and HLA in healthy donors. Overall study findings and caveats: It has been reported that TCR beta sequences accurately predicted the HLA-A and HLA-B alleles of most subjects.

The CDR3 is made up of 14 amino acids. Germline values: CDR1 LGHNA, CDR2 YSLEER. Trimming took 4 bases from V and 1 from J, leaving 10 bases between them. The primer mix had 60 Vbeta and 13 Jbeta primers. Profiling relied on immunoSEQ multiplex PCR, and the TCRdb table lists in-frame clones only, not all of them. The data contain about 180,000 clones, over 75% of them singletons. Turning to this clone: The antigen is not known.

The chain employs TRBV4-3 and TRBJ2-5; D may be TRBD2 (6 bases). The sequence came from a woman in her 50s in good health and CMV-seronegative. Sequencing used PBMCs. CDR3: CASSPLGGQETQYF. CDR3 in DNA: TGCGCCAGCAGCCCACTCGGGGGCCAAGAGACCCAGTACTTC.